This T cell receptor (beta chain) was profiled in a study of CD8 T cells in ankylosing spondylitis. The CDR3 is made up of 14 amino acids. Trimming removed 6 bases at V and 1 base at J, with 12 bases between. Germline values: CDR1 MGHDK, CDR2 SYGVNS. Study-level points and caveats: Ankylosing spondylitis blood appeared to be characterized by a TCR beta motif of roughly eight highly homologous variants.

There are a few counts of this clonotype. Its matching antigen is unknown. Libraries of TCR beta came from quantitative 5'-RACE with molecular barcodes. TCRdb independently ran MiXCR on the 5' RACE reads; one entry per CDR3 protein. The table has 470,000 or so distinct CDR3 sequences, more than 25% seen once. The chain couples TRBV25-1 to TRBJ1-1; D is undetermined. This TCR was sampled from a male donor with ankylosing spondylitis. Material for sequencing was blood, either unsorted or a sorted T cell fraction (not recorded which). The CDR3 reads CASRSGLRNTEAFF. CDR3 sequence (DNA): TGTGCCAGCAGGAGCGGTTTACGGAACACTGAAGCTTTCTTT.